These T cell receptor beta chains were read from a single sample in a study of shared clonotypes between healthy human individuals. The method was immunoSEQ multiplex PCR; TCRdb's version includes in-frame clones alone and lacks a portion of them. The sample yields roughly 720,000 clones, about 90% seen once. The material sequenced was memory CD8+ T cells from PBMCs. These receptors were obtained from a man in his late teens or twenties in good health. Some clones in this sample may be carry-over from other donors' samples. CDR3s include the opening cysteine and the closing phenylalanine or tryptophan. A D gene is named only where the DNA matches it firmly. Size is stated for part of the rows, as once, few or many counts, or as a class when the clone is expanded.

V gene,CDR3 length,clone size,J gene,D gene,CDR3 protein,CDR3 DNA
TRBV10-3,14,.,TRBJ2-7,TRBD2,CAISGREGPYEQYF,TGTGCCATCAGTGGCCGGGAGGGCCCCTACGAGCAGTACTTC
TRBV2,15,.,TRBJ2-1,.,CASSETRTPANEQFF,TGTGCCAGCAGTGAAACGAGGACACCAGCCAATGAGCAGTTCTTC
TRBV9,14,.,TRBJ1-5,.,CASSVALGDQPQHF,TGTGCCAGCAGCGTAGCTTTAGGGGATCAGCCCCAGCATTTT
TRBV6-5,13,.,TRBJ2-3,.,CASSYTGRDTQYF,TGTGCCAGCAGTTACACAGGGCGTGATACGCAGTATTTT
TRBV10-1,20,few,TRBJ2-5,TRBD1,CASTKSEDRTVGAHQETQYF,TGCGCCAGCACCAAATCGGAGGACAGGACTGTGGGGGCGCACCAAGAGACCCAGTACTTC
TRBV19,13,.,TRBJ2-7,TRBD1,CASRAGGSYEQYF,TGTGCCAGTAGGGCAGGGGGCTCGTACGAGCAGTACTTC
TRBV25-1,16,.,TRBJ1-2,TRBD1,CASSEWGQGAVYGYTF,TGTGCCAGCAGTGAATGGGGGCAGGGGGCGGTCTATGGCTACACCTTC
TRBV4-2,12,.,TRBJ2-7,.,CASSRGPYEQYF,TGTGCCAGCAGCCGCGGACCTTACGAGCAGTACTTC
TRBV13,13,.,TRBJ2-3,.,CASSLRSGDTQYF,TGTGCCAGCAGCTTAAGGTCGGGCGATACGCAGTATTTT
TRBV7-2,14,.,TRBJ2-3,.,CASSLVAVTDTQYF,TGTGCCAGCAGCTTAGTAGCCGTCACAGATACGCAGTATTTT
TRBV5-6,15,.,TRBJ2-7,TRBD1,CASSGEDRGWAEQYF,TGTGCCAGCAGCGGAGAGGACAGGGGGTGGGCCGAGCAGTACTTC
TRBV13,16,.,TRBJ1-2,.,CASRNYQGLQDYGYTF,TGTGCCAGCAGAAACTACCAGGGGCTCCAGGACTATGGCTACACCTTC
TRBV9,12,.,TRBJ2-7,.,CASSQGHHEQYF,TGTGCCAGTTCGCAGGGGCACCACGAGCAGTACTTC
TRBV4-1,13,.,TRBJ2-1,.,CASSQGVTYEQFF,TGCGCCAGCAGCCAAGGGGTTACCTATGAGCAGTTCTTC